These T cell receptor beta chains were read from a single sample in a study of blood T cell repertoires in COVID-19. Profiling relied on immunoSEQ multiplex PCR, and the TCRdb table lists in-frame clones only, not all of them. The table records about 34,000 clones, roughly 75% of them present only once. Specimen: peripheral blood. These receptors were obtained from a man older than 75 with active or convalescent COVID-19. Each CDR3 is given with its conserved first and last residue. A D gene is named only where the DNA matches it firmly. Part of the rows lack a size; the others show once, few, many or a class for expanded clones.

size: -
D: TRBD1
V: TRBV28
J: TRBJ1-1
DNA: TGTGCCAGCAGTTTTTTCTCAGGGGGCCTGAGCACTGAAGCTTTCTTT
CDR3: CASSFFSGGLSTEAFF

size: few
D: TRBD1
V: TRBV6-5
J: TRBJ2-7
DNA: TGTGCCAGCAGTTACGGACAGGGGAAGTACGAGCAGTACTTC
CDR3: CASSYGQGKYEQYF

size: -
D: TRBD1
V: TRBV7-2
J: TRBJ1-5
DNA: TGTGCCAGCAGCTTAGAACCAGGACAGGGCAATCAGCCCCAGCATTTT
CDR3: CASSLEPGQGNQPQHF

size: -
D: -
V: TRBV9
J: TRBJ2-3
DNA: TGTGCCAGCAGCGTAGTATCGATAGCGACAGATACGCAGTATTTT
CDR3: CASSVVSIATDTQYF

size: -
D: -
V: TRBV6-5
J: TRBJ1-5
DNA: TGTGCCAGCGGGTATTTGCGGAATCAACCCCAGCATTTT
CDR3: CASGYLRNQPQHF

size: -
D: -
V: TRBV20-1
J: TRBJ1-5
DNA: TGCAGTGCTAGTTGGAGCCTCAATCAGCCCCAGCATTTT
CDR3: CSASWSLNQPQHF

size: -
D: TRBD1
V: TRBV11-2
J: TRBJ2-1
DNA: TGTGCCAGCAGCTATGAACCGGGACAGGGGGGGACTGAGCAGTTCTTC
CDR3: CASSYEPGQGGTEQFF

size: -
D: -
V: TRBV6-5
J: TRBJ2-3
DNA: TGTGCCAGCAGTTACTCAATCAAATCAGATACGCAGTATTTT
CDR3: CASSYSIKSDTQYF

size: -
D: -
V: TRBV2
J: TRBJ1-4
DNA: TGTGCCAGCAGGGAATCAAGGGACTCCACAACTAATGAAAAACTGTTTTTT
CDR3: CASRESRDSTTNEKLFF

size: -
D: TRBD2
V: TRBV19
J: TRBJ2-1
DNA: TGTGCCAGTAGTATCGAAGGGACTAGCGGGATTAGTTCCGTCTACAATGAGCAGTTCTTC
CDR3: CASSIEGTSGISSVYNEQFF

size: -
D: -
V: TRBV27
J: TRBJ2-7
DNA: TGTGCCAGCAGTCCCGGACTATCCCTTTCCTACGAGCAGTACTTC
CDR3: CASSPGLSLSYEQYF

size: -
D: TRBD1
V: TRBV14
J: TRBJ2-7
DNA: TGTGCCAGCAGCCTCGGGACAGGGGGCTCCTACGAGCAGTACTTC
CDR3: CASSLGTGGSYEQYF

size: few
D: TRBD2
V: TRBV7-8
J: TRBJ2-2
DNA: TGTGCCAGCAGCCCACTGACTAGCTTGACCGGGGAGCTGTTTTTT
CDR3: CASSPLTSLTGELFF

size: -
D: -
V: TRBV14
J: TRBJ2-5
DNA: TGTGCCAGCAGCCAAGCGTGGGGCGCAGAGACCCAGTACTTC
CDR3: CASSQAWGAETQYF

size: few
D: TRBD1
V: TRBV6-1
J: TRBJ2-5
DNA: TGTGCCAGCAGGGAACAGGGGGAGACCCAGTACTTC
CDR3: CASREQGETQYF

size: -
D: -
V: TRBV29-1
J: TRBJ2-1
DNA: TGCAGCGTTGAAGATCAACAGAACAATGAGCAGTTCTTC
CDR3: CSVEDQQNNEQFF

size: once
D: TRBD2
V: TRBV3-1/TRBV3-2
J: TRBJ2-5
DNA: TGTGCCAGCAGCCAAGGAATAGGACTAGCGGGTGGAGGCACCCAGTACTTC
CDR3: CASSQGIGLAGGGTQYF

size: -
D: TRBD2
V: TRBV29-1
J: TRBJ2-1
DNA: TGCAGCGTTGTCTTAGCGGGAGTTAGCGATGAGCAGTTCTTC
CDR3: CSVVLAGVSDEQFF

size: -
D: TRBD2
V: TRBV27
J: TRBJ2-3
DNA: TGTGCCAGCAGGCCGCGGACTAGCGGGAGGTCAGATACGCAGTATTTT
CDR3: CASRPRTSGRSDTQYF

size: -
D: -
V: TRBV24-1
J: TRBJ1-6
DNA: TGTGCCACCAGTGACTCCCGTCAGGGGTCGGGTTCACCCCTCCACTTT
CDR3: CATSDSRQGSGSPLHF

size: -
D: -
V: TRBV20-1
J: TRBJ2-7
DNA: TGCAGTGCTAACGGGGGACACGAGCAGTACTTC
CDR3: CSANGGHEQYF

size: -
D: -
V: TRBV11-2
J: TRBJ2-7
DNA: TGTGCCAGCAGCTTTCAAGCGGTGGTTCAGGGGTTCTACGAGCAGTACTTC
CDR3: CASSFQAVVQGFYEQYF

size: -
D: -
V: TRBV2
J: TRBJ1-5
DNA: TGTGCCAGCAGTGAGCTGGGGGGACAGCCCCAGCATTTT
CDR3: CASSELGGQPQHF